The clone carrying this TCR beta chain has a handful of counts. Its antigen is not identified. These data belong to a study of T cell repertoires in cytomegalovirus infection. TCRdb re-called the reads with MiXCR, one entry per CDR3 protein. This sample has around 100,000 distinct CDR3 sequences, with over 25% found just once. Whole-study results and caveats: The response measured ex vivo was dominated by TCR beta clonotypes (HLA-C-restricted and CMV-specific).

The ends were cut back, 0 bases at V and 8 bases at J, with 10 bases in the middle. Germline V CDR1 and CDR2: DFQATT, SNEGSKA (reference sequence). The length of the CDR3 is 13 residues. Sequencing used CD8+ T cells from cultured PBMCs, obtained from culture after CMV antigen stimulation. The chain carries TRBV20-1 and TRBJ1-4; a weak D match, TRBD1 (5 bases). This receptor was obtained from a human donor in good health (CMV status not recorded). Some clones in this sample may be carry-over from other donors' samples. In DNA form, the CDR3 reads TGCAGTGCTAGAGATCGCGACAGCGAAAAACTGTTTTTT. This codes for CSARDRDSEKLFF.